Below are 11 T cell receptor beta chains sequenced from a single sample in a study of read filtering for tumor transcriptome and immune sequencing. From roughly 0.4 ug of RNA, a library with molecular barcoded alpha/delta and beta/gamma adaptors was made. TCRdb reanalysed the reads using MiXCR and keeps one entry per CDR3 protein. The repertoire consists of more than 35,000 distinct CDR3 sequences, with approximately 13% occurring once and the leading ten covering 35% to 45%. Sequenced: a population of CD138-negative cells sorted from bone marrow. The receptors stem from a donor aged 40 or over with multiple myeloma.

This clonotype appeared a few times. A read error may produce the germline difference seen at one junction end. The rearrangement links TRBV19 to TRBJ2-6, with D possibly called TRBD1 or TRBD2 (5 bases each). The CDR3 is 17 amino acids. Germline loops: CDR1 LNHDA, CDR2 SQIVND (reference sequence). The CDR3 reads CASSIGQPSSGASVLTF. CDR3 DNA: TGTGCCAGTAGTATAGGACAGCCTAGCTCTGGGGCCAGCGTCCTGACTTTC.

This clonotype was recorded many times. The chain couples TRBV20-1 to TRBJ2-3, with TRBD2 identical over 12 bases. The V gene's germline CDR1 is DFQATT and CDR2 SNEGSKA (reference sequence). After removal of 6 bases from V and 6 bases from J, the junction contained 7 bases not matched to a gene. This CDR3 is 14 amino acids long. The CDR3 is CSAVLAGGLDTQYF. CDR3 DNA: TGCAGTGCAGTCCTAGCGGGAGGGCTGGATACGCAGTATTTT.

This clonotype was seen repeatedly, ten times or more. The chain joins TRBV5-1 to TRBJ2-1; D might be TRBD1 (5 bases). The CDR3 runs to 16 residues. The germline V and J ends were trimmed by 4 bases and 4 bases, with 18 bases remaining between them. The V gene's germline CDR1 is SGHRS and CDR2 YFSETQ. The CDR3 DNA reads TGCGCCAGCAGCCGACCACAGGTAAAAGAGTACAATGAGCAGTTCTTC. It is translated as CASSRPQVKEYNEQFF.

The table lists this clonotype with a few counts. The gene calls are TRBV5-1 and TRBJ2-1, with TRBD2 as a possible D gene (6 bases). The CDR3 loop spans 14 amino acids. V shed 8 bases and J shed 5 bases, with 17 bases lying between them. CDR1 is SGHRS and CDR2 is YFSETQ in the germline V gene. The DNA of the CDR3 is TGCGCCAGTGGCTTGGACCTAGCGAACAATGAGCAGTTCTTC. It yields the protein CASGLDLANNEQFF.

Many counts were recorded for this clonotype. The chain links TRBV20-1 to TRBJ1-4; a weak D match, TRBD1 (6 bases). Germline CDR1 is DFQATT and CDR2 is SNEGSKA (reference sequence). The CDR3 extends over 16 amino acids. Trimming pared 3 bases from V and 8 bases from J, leaving 22 bases between. CDR3: CSASRAGARSGEKLFF. CDR3 nucleotide sequence: TGCAGTGCTAGCCGCGCGGGGGCGCGGAGTGGAGAAAAACTGTTTTTT.

With regard to this clonotype: A read error is the likely source, as a far larger clone sits one nucleotide away. The chain joins TRBV7-9 to TRBJ2-1; D not resolved. The germline V gene encodes CDR1 SEHNR and CDR2 FQNEAQ (reference sequence). The CDR3 is made up of 14 amino acids. The CDR3 bases are TGCGCCAGCAGCTTGGACGCAGCTTACAATGAGCGGTTCTTC. Its protein product is CASSLDAAYNERFF. Complete variable domain (other parts from reference TRBV7-9 and TRBJ2-1): DTGVSQNPRHKITKRGQNVTFRCDPISEHNRLYWYRQTLGQGPEFLTYFQNEAQLEKSRLLSDRFSAERPKGSFSTLEIQRTEQGDSAMYLCASSLDAAYNERFFGPGTRLTVL.

The CDR3: CASSLGEAPDQPQHF. CDR3 in DNA: TGTGCCAGCAGCTTGGGGGAGGCCCCCGATCAGCCCCAGCATTTT. This chain joins TRBV5-6 and TRBJ1-5; D unresolved. The length of the CDR3 is 15 residues. CDR1 and CDR2 from the germline V gene are SGHDT and YYEEEE. Trimming left V 0 bases short and J 5 bases short, with 12 bases between.

As to this clonotype: With a far larger clone one base away, a read error is the likely cause. The chain recombines TRBV11-3 with TRBJ2-1, with D maybe TRBD2 (6 bases). The CDR3 runs to 14 residues. Germline values: CDR1 SGHNT, CDR2 YENEEA. CDR3 sequence: CASGRAGFYNEQLF. CDR3 bases: TGTGCCAGCGGGCGAGCGGGTTTCTACAATGAGCAGTTGTTC.

This clonotype has a count of ten or more. This chain links TRBV4-2 with TRBJ2-2; D not certain. The CDR3 runs to 16 residues. Deletions cut 0 bases from V and 1 base from J, with 9 bases between. Germline V lookup: CDR1 LGHNA, CDR2 YNFKEQ. The CDR3 DNA is TGTGCCAGCAGCCAAGATCCCAGGTTGAACACCGGGGAGCTGTTTTTT. Translating gives CASSQDPRLNTGELFF.

This clonotype was seen ten or more times. The chain uses TRBV2 and TRBJ1-5; D uncertain. The CDR3 extends over 12 amino acids. V lost 4 bases and J 7 bases, leaving 8 bases between the germline ends. Germline V lookup: CDR1 SNHLY, CDR2 FYNNEI. The CDR3 region has the DNA TGTGCCAGCAGTGGTCGGGTCCAGCCCCAGCATTTT. Its protein product is CASSGRVQPQHF.

On this clonotype itself: A read error may be the cause here, since a much bigger clone is one base away. The genes are TRBV20-1 and TRBJ2-3; D is possibly TRBD1 or TRBD2 (6 bases each). Looked up from germline, CDR1 is DFQATT and CDR2 is SNEGSKA (reference sequence). The CDR3 covers 15 residues. DNA of the CDR3: TGCAGTGCTAAAGAGAGTGGGGGGTGGACAGATACGCGGTATTTT. Translating it yields CSAKESGGWTDTRYF.